This TCR beta chain is from a study of shared clonotypes between healthy human individuals. Study outcomes and limitations: Having only a few donors restricted how much genetic and exposure-history diversity was captured.

In the original processing: Filtering of immunoSEQ junctional sequences could not match full-length read filtering. Clones were sequenced by immunoSEQ multiplex PCR, and TCRdb holds only the in-frame ones, with some missing. The V and J calls and clone size are taken from that table; D and trimming were inferred from the DNA. The table has about 990,000 clones, around 78% seen once; the top ten hold 0.6% to 0.7%. With regard to this clone: Antigen specificity is unknown. The junction and the germline gene differ at one end; a read error may be behind it.

The germline CDR1 and CDR2 sequences are SGHTA and FQGNSA. This CDR3 has 17 residues. The genes are TRBV7-2 and TRBJ1-4; possible D gene TRBD1, 5 bases. Material for sequencing was memory CD4+ T cells from PBMCs. As for subset: CD45RA-negative fraction. The clonotype originates from a young man in good health. Some clones in this sample may be carry-over from other donors' samples. The DNA for the CDR3 is TGTGCCAGCAGCTTAACGGGGGGGGTCGGACCCCGAGTCTCTCTCAATTTT. Its protein product is CASSLTGGVGPRVSLNF. Looking up the rest from reference TRBV7-2 and TRBJ1-4 gives the full variable domain: GAGVSQSPSNKVTEKGKDVELRCDPISGHTALYWYRQSLGQGLEFLIYFQGNSAPDKSGLPSDRFSAERTGGSVSTLTIQRTQQEDSAVYLCASSLTGGVGPRVSLNFGSGTQLSVL.